This TCR beta chain emerged from a study of cytomegalovirus exposure and HLA in healthy donors. The V and J ends lost 4 bases and 1 base respectively, with 16 bases between them. The CDR3 extends over 15 amino acids. Germline V lookup: CDR1 SQVTM, CDR2 ANQGSEA. Both 60 Vbeta primers and 13 Jbeta primers went into the PCR. Study processing details: Around 11 million of around 85 million unique TCR beta chains were shared, per a later count. Sequencing was performed with immunoSEQ multiplex PCR; in TCRdb, only in-frame clones are kept and a portion is missing. The D gene and trimming were derived from the DNA, and the V and J assignments and clone size from that table. The data contain approximately 180,000 clones, 70% to 80% of them seen just once; the ten biggest clones take up roughly 1.5%.

Sequenced: PBMCs. The chain employs TRBV29-1 and TRBJ1-1; weak D call: TRBD1 (6 bases). The TCR originated in a woman aged 45 to 65 in good health and CMV-seronegative. The DNA of the CDR3 is TGCAGCGTTGGAGTAGGGGGGGGAGGGAACACTGAAGCTTTCTTT. This encodes CSVGVGGGGNTEAFF.